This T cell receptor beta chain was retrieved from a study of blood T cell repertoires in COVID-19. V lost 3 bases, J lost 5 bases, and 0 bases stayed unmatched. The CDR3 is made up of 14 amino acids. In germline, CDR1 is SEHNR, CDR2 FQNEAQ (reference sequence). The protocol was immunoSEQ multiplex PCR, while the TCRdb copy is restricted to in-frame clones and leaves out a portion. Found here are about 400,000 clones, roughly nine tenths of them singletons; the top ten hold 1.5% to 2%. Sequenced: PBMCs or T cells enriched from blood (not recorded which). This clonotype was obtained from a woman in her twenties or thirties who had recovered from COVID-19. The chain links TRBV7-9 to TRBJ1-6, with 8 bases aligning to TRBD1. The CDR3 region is CASSLTGDNSPLHF. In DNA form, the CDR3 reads TGTGCCAGCAGCTTGACAGGGGATAATTCACCCCTCCACTTT.